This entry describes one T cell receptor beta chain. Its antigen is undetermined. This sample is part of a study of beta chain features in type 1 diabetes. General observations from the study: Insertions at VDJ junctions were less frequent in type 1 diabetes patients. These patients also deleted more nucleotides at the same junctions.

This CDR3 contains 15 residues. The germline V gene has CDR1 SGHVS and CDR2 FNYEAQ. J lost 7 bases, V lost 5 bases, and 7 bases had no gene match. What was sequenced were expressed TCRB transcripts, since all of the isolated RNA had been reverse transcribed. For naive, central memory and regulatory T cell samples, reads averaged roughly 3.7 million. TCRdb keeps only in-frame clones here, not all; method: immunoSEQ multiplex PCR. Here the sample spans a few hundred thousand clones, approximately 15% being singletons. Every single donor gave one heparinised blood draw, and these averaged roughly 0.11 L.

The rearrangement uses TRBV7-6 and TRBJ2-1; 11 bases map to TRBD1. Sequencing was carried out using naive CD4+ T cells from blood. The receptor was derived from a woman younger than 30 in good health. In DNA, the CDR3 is TGTGCCAGCAGCCCCCGGGACAGGGGGGGGAATGAGCAGTTCTTC. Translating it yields CASSPRDRGGNEQFF.